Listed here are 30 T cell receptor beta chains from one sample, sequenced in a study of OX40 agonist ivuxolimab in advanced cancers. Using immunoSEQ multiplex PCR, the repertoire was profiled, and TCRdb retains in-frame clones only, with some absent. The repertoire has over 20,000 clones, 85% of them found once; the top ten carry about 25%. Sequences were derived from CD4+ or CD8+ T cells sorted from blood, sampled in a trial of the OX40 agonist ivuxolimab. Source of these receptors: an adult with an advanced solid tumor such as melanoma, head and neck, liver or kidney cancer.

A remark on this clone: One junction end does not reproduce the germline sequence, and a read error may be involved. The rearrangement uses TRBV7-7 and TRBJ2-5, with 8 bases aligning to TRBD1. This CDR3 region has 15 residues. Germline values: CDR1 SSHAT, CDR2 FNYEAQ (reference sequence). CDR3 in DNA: TGTGCTAGCAGTCAATGGGACAGGCCCCAAGAGACCCAGTACTTC. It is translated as CASSQWDRPQETQYF.

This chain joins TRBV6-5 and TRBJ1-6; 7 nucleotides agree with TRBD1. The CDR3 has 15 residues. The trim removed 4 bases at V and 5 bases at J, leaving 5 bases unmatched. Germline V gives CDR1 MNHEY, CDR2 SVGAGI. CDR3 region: CASSWSGGDNSPLHF. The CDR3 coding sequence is TGTGCCAGCAGTTGGTCAGGGGGGGATAATTCACCCCTCCACTTT.

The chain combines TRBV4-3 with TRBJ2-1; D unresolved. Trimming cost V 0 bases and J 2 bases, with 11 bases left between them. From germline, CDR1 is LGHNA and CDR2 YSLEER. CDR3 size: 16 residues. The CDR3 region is CASSQDLSGTYNEQFF. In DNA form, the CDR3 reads TGCGCCAGCAGCCAAGATCTATCGGGCACCTACAATGAGCAGTTCTTC.

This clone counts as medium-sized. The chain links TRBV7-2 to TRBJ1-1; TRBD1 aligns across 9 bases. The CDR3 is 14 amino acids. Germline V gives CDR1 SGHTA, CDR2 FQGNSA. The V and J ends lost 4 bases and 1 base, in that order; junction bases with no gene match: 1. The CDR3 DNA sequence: TGTGCCAGCAGCTGGGGACAGGGGAACACTGAAGCTTTCTTT. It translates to CASSWGQGNTEAFF.

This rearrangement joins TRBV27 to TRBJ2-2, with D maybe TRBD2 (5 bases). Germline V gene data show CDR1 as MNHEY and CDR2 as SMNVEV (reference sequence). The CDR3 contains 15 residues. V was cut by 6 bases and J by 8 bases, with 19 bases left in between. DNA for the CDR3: TGTGCCAGCAGCTTCCGGGGTCCCCTATGGGGGGAGCTGTTTTTT. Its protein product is CASSFRGPLWGELFF.

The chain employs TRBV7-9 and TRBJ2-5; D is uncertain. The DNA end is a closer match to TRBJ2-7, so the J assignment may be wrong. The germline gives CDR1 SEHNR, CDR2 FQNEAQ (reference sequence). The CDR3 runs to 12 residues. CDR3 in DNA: TGTGCCAGCAGCTTTAGTGGTGGCGAGCAGTACTTC. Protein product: CASSFSGGEQYF.

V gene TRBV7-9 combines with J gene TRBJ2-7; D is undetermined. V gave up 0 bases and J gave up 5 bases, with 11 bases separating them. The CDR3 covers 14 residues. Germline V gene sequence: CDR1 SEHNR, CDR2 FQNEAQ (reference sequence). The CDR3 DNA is TGTGCCAGCAGCTTAGCGCTTAGAGTCGACGAGCAGTACTTC. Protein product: CASSLALRVDEQYF.

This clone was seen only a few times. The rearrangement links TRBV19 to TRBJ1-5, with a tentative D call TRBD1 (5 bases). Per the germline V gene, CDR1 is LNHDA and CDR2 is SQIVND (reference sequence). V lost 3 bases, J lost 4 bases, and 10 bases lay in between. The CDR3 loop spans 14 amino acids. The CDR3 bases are TGTGCCAGTAGTATTTGGGGCTCAAATCAGCCCCAGCATTTT. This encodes CASSIWGSNQPQHF.

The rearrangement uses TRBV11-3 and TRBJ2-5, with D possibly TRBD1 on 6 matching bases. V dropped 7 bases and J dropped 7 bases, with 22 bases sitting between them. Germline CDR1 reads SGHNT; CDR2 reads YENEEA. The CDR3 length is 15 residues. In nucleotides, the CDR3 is TGTGCCAGCATCGCTACCTTACAGGGTGTTGGGACCCAGTACTTC. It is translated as CASIATLQGVGTQYF.

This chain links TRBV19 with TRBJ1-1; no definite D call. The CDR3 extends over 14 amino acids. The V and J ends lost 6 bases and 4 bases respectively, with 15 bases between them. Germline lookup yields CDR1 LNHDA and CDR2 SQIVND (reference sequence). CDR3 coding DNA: TGTGCCAGTAGCGTCGGGCCCTCCGGCACTGAAGCTTTCTTT. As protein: CASSVGPSGTEAFF. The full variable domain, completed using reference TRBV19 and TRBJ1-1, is DGGITQSPKYLFRKEGQNVTLSCEQNLNHDAMYWYRQDPGQGLRLIYYSQIVNDFQKGDIAEGYSVSREKKESFPLTVTSAQKNPTAFYLCASSVGPSGTEAFFGQGTRLTVV.

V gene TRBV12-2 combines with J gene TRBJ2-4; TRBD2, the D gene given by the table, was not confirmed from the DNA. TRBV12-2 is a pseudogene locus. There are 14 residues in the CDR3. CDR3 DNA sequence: TGTGCAAGTCGCTTATGGAGGGGCAAAAACATTCAGTACTTC. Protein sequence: CASRLWRGKNIQYF.

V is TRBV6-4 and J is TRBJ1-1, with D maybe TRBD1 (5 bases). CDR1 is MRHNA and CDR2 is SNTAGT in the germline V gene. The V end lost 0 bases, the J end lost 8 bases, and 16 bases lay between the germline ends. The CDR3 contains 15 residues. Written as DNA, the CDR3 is TGTGCCAGCAGTGACTCTGCAGGGCAGGGAGCCGAAGCTTTCTTT. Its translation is CASSDSAGQGAEAFF.

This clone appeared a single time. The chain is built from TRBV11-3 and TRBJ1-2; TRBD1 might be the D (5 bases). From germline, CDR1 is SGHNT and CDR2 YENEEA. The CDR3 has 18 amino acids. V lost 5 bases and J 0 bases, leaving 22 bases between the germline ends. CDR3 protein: CASSGTRDGGATNYGYTF. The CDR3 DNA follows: TGTGCCAGCAGCGGGACCCGGGACGGGGGAGCCACTAACTATGGCTACACCTTC.

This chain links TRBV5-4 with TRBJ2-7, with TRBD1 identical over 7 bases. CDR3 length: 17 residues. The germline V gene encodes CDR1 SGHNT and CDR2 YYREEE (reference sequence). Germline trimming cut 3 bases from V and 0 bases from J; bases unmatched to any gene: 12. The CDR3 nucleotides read TGTGCCAGCAGCTACGGGACAGTACATACCAGCTCCTACGAGCAGTACTTC. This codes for CASSYGTVHTSSYEQYF.

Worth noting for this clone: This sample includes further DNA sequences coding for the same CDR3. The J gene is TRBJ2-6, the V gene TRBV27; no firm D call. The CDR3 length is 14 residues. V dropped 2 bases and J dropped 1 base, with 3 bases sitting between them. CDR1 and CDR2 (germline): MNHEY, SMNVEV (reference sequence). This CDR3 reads CASSLVSGANVLTF. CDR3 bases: TGTGCCAGCAGTTTAGTATCTGGGGCCAACGTCCTGACTTTC.

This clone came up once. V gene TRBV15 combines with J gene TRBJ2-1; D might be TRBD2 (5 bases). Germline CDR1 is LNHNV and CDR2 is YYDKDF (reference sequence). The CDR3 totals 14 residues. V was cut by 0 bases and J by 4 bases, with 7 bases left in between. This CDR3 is CATSREGGYNEQFF. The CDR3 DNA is TGTGCCACCAGCAGAGAGGGCGGGTACAATGAGCAGTTCTTC.

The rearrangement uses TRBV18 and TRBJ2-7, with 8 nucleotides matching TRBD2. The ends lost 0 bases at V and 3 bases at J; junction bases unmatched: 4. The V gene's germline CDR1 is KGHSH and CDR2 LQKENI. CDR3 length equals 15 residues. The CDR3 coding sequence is TGTGCCAGCTCACCACCCCCAAGCGGGAGCTACGAGCAGTACTTC. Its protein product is CASSPPPSGSYEQYF.

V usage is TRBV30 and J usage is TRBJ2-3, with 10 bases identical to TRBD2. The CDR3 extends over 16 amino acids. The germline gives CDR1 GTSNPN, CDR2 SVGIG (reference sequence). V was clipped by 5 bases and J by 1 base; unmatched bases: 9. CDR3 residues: CAWGKGTSVGTDTQYF. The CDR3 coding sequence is TGTGCCTGGGGGAAAGGGACTAGCGTTGGCACAGATACGCAGTATTTT.

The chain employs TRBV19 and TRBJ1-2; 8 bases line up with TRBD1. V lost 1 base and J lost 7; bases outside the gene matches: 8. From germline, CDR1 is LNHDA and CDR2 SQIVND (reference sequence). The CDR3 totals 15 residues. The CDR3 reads CASSIGRGRFGGYTF. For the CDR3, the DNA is TGTGCCAGTAGTATAGGCAGGGGGCGATTTGGTGGCTACACCTTC.

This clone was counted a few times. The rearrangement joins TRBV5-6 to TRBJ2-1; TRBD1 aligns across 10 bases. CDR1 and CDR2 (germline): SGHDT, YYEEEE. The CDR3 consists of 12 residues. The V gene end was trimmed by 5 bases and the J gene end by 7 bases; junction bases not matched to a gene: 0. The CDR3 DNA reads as TGTGCCAGCAGGGGACAGGGGAATGAGCAGTTCTTC. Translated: CASRGQGNEQFF.

Here the CDR3 DNA reads TGTGCCAGCAGCTTGGGGGCAGGATGGGGCTACACCTTC. Translation: CASSLGAGWGYTF. The rearrangement links TRBV5-8 to TRBJ1-2; D unclear. Germline V lookup: CDR1 SGHTS, CDR2 YDEGEE. This CDR3 has 13 residues. Deletions cut 0 bases from V and 8 bases from J, with 11 bases between.

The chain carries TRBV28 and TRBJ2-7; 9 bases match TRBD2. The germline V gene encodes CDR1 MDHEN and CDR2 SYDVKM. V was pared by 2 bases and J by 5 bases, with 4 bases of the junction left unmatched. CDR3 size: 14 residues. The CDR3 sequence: CASSLAGGDHEQYF. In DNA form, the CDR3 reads TGTGCCAGCAGTTTAGCGGGGGGGGACCACGAGCAGTACTTC.

CDR3 nucleotides: TGTGCCAGCAGTGAGGAGGGGTATTCCTACGAGCAGTACTTC. Its protein product is CASSEEGYSYEQYF. V usage is TRBV6-1 and J usage is TRBJ2-7, with D possibly matching TRBD2 (6 bases). The CDR3 loop spans 14 amino acids. V was cut by 3 bases and J by 1 base, with 10 bases left in between. The germline CDR1 and CDR2 sequences are MNHNS and SASEGT.

Written as DNA, the CDR3 is TGTGCCAGCAGCGCTGTCGACAGGGTCCCTCATGGCTACACCTTC. Its protein is CASSAVDRVPHGYTF. The V call is TRBV9, the J call TRBJ1-2; 7 bases are a match to TRBD1. This CDR3 has 15 amino acids. Germline-derived CDR1 and CDR2 are SGDLS and YYNGEE. J was trimmed by 6 bases and V by 3 bases; bases with no gene match: 11.

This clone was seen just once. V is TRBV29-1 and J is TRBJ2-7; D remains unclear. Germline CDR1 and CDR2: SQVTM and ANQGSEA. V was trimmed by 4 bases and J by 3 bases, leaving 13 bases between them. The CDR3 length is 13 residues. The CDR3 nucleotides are TGCAGCGTTGTAGGAGTCACCAACTACGAGCAGTACTTC. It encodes CSVVGVTNYEQYF.

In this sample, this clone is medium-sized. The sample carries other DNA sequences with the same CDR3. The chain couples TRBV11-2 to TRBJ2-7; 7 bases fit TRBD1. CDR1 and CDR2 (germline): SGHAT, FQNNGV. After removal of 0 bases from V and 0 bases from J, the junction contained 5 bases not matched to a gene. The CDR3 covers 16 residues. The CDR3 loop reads CASSLERGQSSYEQYF. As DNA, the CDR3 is TGTGCCAGCAGCTTAGAACGGGGACAGAGCTCCTACGAGCAGTACTTC. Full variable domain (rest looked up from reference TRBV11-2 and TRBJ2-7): EAGVAQSPRYKIIEKRQSVAFWCNPISGHATLYWYQQILGQGPKLLIQFQNNGVVDDSQLPKDRFSAERLKGVDSTLKIQPAKLEDSAVYLCASSLERGQSSYEQYFGPGTRLTVT.

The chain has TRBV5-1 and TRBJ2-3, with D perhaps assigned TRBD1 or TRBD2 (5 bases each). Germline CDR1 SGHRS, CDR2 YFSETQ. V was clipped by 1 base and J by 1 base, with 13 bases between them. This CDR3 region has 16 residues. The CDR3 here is CASSLYYPGRTDTQYF. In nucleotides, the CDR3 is TGCGCCAGCAGCTTGTACTACCCGGGACGCACAGATACGCAGTATTTT.

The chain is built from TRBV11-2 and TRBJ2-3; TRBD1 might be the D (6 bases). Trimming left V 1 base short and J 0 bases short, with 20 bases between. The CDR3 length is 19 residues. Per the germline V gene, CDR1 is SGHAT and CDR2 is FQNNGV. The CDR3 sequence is CASSLASRGRTDSTDTQYF. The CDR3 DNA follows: TGTGCCAGCAGCTTAGCGTCCAGGGGCCGGACCGATAGCACAGATACGCAGTATTTT.

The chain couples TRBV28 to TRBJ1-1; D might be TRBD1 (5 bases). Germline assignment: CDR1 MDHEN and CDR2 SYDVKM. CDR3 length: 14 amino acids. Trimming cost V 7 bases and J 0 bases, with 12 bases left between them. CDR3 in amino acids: CASISRGVNTEAFF. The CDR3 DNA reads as TGTGCCAGCATATCTAGGGGCGTGAACACTGAAGCTTTCTTT.

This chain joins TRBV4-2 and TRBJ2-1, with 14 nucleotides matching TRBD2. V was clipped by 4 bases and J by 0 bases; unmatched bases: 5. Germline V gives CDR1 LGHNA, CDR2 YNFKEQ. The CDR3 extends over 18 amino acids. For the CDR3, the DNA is TGTGCCAGCAGCCTACCCGGGACTAGCGGGAGCTCCTACAATGAGCAGTTCTTC. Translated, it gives CASSLPGTSGSSYNEQFF.